These 7 T cell receptor beta chains came from one sample sequenced in a study of blood T cell repertoires in COVID-19. The data were produced by immunoSEQ multiplex PCR, yet TCRdb's version contains in-frame clones alone and is incomplete. The sample has fewer than 350,000 clones, roughly 85% seen once; the top ten hold about 2%. The sample comprised PBMCs or T cells enriched from blood (not recorded which). The receptors stem from a woman aged 30 to 39 who had been exposed to COVID-19.

The chain combines TRBV9 with TRBJ1-4; 9 nucleotides align to TRBD1. CDR3 length equals 15 residues. Unmatched junction bases numbered 13, after V lost 3 bases and J lost 13 bases. Germline CDR1 and CDR2: SGDLS and YYNGEE. The CDR3 protein is CASSAEQGALGPLFF. The CDR3 DNA is TGTGCCAGCAGCGCCGAACAGGGGGCCCTGGGGCCACTGTTTTTT. The full variable domain, completed using reference TRBV9 and TRBJ1-4, is DSGVTQTPKHLITATGQRVTLRCSPRSGDLSVYWYQQSLDQGLQFLIQYYNGEERAKGNILERFSAQQFPDLHSELNLSSLELGDSALYFCASSAEQGALGPLFFGSGTQLSVL.

This chain uses TRBV27 with TRBJ2-7; D might be TRBD2 (5 bases). V was pared by 6 bases and J by 4 bases, with 10 bases between. This CDR3 is built from 12 residues. Germline V CDR1 and CDR2: MNHEY, SMNVEV (reference sequence). The DNA of the CDR3 is TGTGCCAGCAGCCTAGCCAGGTACGAGCAGTACTTC. Amino acid sequence: CASSLARYEQYF.

This clone was found a few times. V and J are TRBV19 and TRBJ1-1, with 7 bases aligning to TRBD1. The CDR3 length is 15 residues. The germline V gene encodes CDR1 LNHDA and CDR2 SQIVND (reference sequence). V lost 3 bases to trimming and J lost 1 base; unmatched junction nucleotides: 5. This chain's CDR3 is CASSIDRVPNTEAFF. The CDR3 DNA reads TGTGCCAGTAGTATCGACAGGGTGCCGAACACTGAAGCTTTCTTT. Complete variable domain (other parts from reference TRBV19 and TRBJ1-1): DGGITQSPKYLFRKEGQNVTLSCEQNLNHDAMYWYRQDPGQGLRLIYYSQIVNDFQKGDIAEGYSVSREKKESFPLTVTSAQKNPTAFYLCASSIDRVPNTEAFFGQGTRLTVV.

This clone came up a few times. The chain joins TRBV28 to TRBJ1-4; D is possibly TRBD1 (6 bases). Trimming shortened V by 9 bases and J by 8 bases, and 16 bases separated the two germline ends. Germline CDR1 and CDR2: MDHEN and SYDVKM. The length of the CDR3 is 13 residues. The CDR3 DNA follows: TGTGCCAGTTACACGACAGGAGCCGAAAAACTGTTTTTT. Translating it yields CASYTTGAEKLFF.

DNA of the CDR3: TGTGCCAGCAGCTTAGGAGTATCAGGGCAGCCCCAGCATTTT. Residues: CASSLGVSGQPQHF. The chain employs TRBV7-2 and TRBJ1-5, with a possible D match to TRBD1 (5 bases). The CDR3 loop spans 14 amino acids. Trimming took 1 base from V and 7 from J, leaving 11 bases between them. Germline-derived CDR1 and CDR2 are SGHTA and FQGNSA.

V usage is TRBV7-9 and J usage is TRBJ1-5; D is perhaps TRBD1 (5 bases). V was trimmed by 0 bases and J by 6 bases, leaving 12 bases between them. CDR3 size: 15 residues. CDR1 is SEHNR, CDR2 FQNEAQ, per germline (reference sequence). CDR3 DNA: TGTGCCAGCAGCTTAGCGGAGGGGATCGGTCAGCCCCAGCATTTT. As protein: CASSLAEGIGQPQHF.

The V and J genes are TRBV5-1 and TRBJ1-1; the D is unclear. The CDR3 loop spans 15 amino acids. Looked up from germline, CDR1 is SGHRS and CDR2 is YFSETQ. The V end was cut by 5 bases, the J end by 3 bases, with 17 bases between. The CDR3 is CASRPVPGDDTEAFF. CDR3 nucleotides: TGCGCCAGCAGACCCGTCCCCGGAGATGACACTGAAGCTTTCTTT.